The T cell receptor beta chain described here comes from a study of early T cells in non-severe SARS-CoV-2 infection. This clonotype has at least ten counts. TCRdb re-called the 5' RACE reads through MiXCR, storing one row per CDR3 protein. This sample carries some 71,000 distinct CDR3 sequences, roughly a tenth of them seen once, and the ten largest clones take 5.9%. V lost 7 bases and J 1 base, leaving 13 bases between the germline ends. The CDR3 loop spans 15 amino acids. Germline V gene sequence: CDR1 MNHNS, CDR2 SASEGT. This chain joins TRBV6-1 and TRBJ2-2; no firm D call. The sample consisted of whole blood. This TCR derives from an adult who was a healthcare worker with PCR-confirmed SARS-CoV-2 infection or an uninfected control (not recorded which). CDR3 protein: CASTPNRENTGELFF. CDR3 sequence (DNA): TGTGCCAGCACCCCCAATAGAGAGAACACCGGGGAGCTGTTTTTT.